These 9 T cell receptor beta chains originate from one sample sequenced in a study of T-cell memory formation after mild COVID-19. From the 5' RACE reads, TCRdb called clonotypes with MiXCR, one entry per CDR3 protein. The sample includes approximately 250,000 distinct CDR3 sequences, roughly 17% of them seen just once. The source material was PBMCs or a T cell subset sorted from them (not recorded which). The origin of the receptors is a man between 18 and 29 years old who had mild COVID-19 (a few samples of this study predate the infection). Cell type and time point are not known.

The chain recombines TRBV27 with TRBJ2-5; 11 bases are shared with TRBD2. V shed 4 bases, J shed 5 bases, and the junction held 6 bases outside the gene matches. This CDR3 has 15 residues. Per the germline V gene, CDR1 is MNHEY and CDR2 is SMNVEV (reference sequence). Here the CDR3 DNA reads TGTGCCAGCAGTTCCTTAGCGGGGGGGCCTGAGACCCAGTACTTC. Amino acid sequence: CASSSLAGGPETQYF.

The chain links TRBV7-2 to TRBJ1-2, with no clear D. Germline V CDR1 and CDR2: SGHTA, FQGNSA. The ends were cut back, 5 bases at V and 5 bases at J, with 18 bases in the middle. CDR3 size: 15 residues. In DNA, the CDR3 is TGTGCCAGCAGCCCCCAAAGGCGATCGGGGTATGGCTACACCTTC. Translation: CASSPQRRSGYGYTF.

The V gene is TRBV18, the J gene TRBJ2-3; no clear D gene. This CDR3 contains 14 residues. The germline CDR1 and CDR2 sequences are KGHSH and LQKENI. V lost 3 bases to trimming and J lost 3 bases, with 10 bases between them. The CDR3 nucleotides are TGTGCCAGCTCACCTCGTGGAGAGACAGATACGCAGTATTTT. Encoded protein: CASSPRGETDTQYF. Drawing the rest from reference TRBV18 and TRBJ2-3, the complete variable domain is NAGVMQNPRHLVRRRGQEARLRCSPMKGHSHVYWYRQLPEEGLKFMVYLQKENIIDESGMPKERFSAEFPKEGPSILRIQQVVRGDSAAYFCASSPRGETDTQYFGPGTRLTVL.

This clonotype was recorded only once. The genes are TRBV4-1 and TRBJ1-1, with a tentative D call TRBD1 (5 bases). V was cut by 5 bases and J by 12 bases, with 22 bases left in between. The CDR3 loop spans 14 amino acids. Germline CDR1 and CDR2: MGHRA and YSYEKL. CDR3 DNA: TGCGCCAGCAGCGGAGAGGGACGGAGTAGCAAAACTTTCTTT. This codes for CASSGEGRSSKTFF.

The V call is TRBV29-1, the J call TRBJ1-2, with D possibly being TRBD1 (6 bases). V was shortened by 7 bases and J by 5 bases, with 11 bases between the two germline ends. The CDR3 is 11 amino acids. Germline values: CDR1 SQVTM, CDR2 ANQGSEA. The CDR3 here is CSAHGQYGYTF. For the CDR3, the DNA is TGCAGCGCCCATGGACAGTATGGCTACACCTTC.

Of note for this clonotype: An end of the junction differs from the germline gene, which may be a read error. V gene TRBV5-1 combines with J gene TRBJ2-7, with D possibly being TRBD1 or TRBD2 (5 bases each). Per germline, CDR1 SGHRS and CDR2 YFSETQ. The length of the CDR3 is 17 residues. This CDR3 is CASGLLRDAKSSYEQYF. CDR3 in DNA: TGCGCCAGCGGCTTACTCCGGGACGCCAAAAGCTCCTACGAGCAGTACTTC.

This clonotype was picked up many times. This chain uses TRBV4-2 with TRBJ1-5, with 9 bases aligning to TRBD1. Germline lookup yields CDR1 LGHNA and CDR2 YNFKEQ. V was pared by 5 bases and J by 0 bases, with 2 bases of the junction left unmatched. The CDR3 loop spans 15 amino acids. CDR3 in amino acids: CASSSQGASNQPQHF. For the CDR3, the DNA is TGTGCCAGCAGCTCACAGGGGGCTAGCAATCAGCCCCAGCATTTT.

The chain combines TRBV6-5 with TRBJ2-1, with 7 bases that match TRBD2. Germline V gene lookup returns CDR1 MNHEY and CDR2 SVGAGI. CDR3 length: 15 amino acids. V shed 6 bases and J 7 bases; nucleotides not matched to a gene: 12. The CDR3 sequence is CASSPTSDAWNEQFF. CDR3 nucleotide sequence: TGTGCCAGCAGCCCCACTAGCGACGCGTGGAATGAGCAGTTCTTC.

This clonotype came up a few times. The rearrangement joins TRBV9 to TRBJ2-3, with D perhaps matching TRBD1 or TRBD2 (5 bases each). Germline V gives CDR1 SGDLS, CDR2 YYNGEE. V shed 0 bases and J shed 6 bases, with 11 bases lying between them. The CDR3 contains 14 residues. The CDR3 DNA sequence: TGTGCCAGCAGCGTAGCGCCCGGGGCCGATACGCAGTATTTT. This codes for CASSVAPGADTQYF.